This T cell receptor beta chain was recorded in a study of shared clonotypes between healthy human individuals. Several immunoSEQ 96-well plates shared each subset's DNA, each plate a replicate. Here immunoSEQ multiplex PCR was the method, and the copy in TCRdb shows in-frame clones only, minus some. The table lists fewer than 600,000 clones, roughly three quarters of them singletons. Regarding this clone: The junction departs from the called germline gene at one end, perhaps through a read error. The sample holds other DNA sequences that translate to the same CDR3.

CDR1 and CDR2 (germline): GTSNPN, SVGIG (reference sequence). The CDR3 consists of 16 residues. Nashville, Tennessee was home to all donors, who were Caucasian adults. The chain recombines TRBV30 with TRBJ1-1; 12 positions agree with TRBD1. The receptor comes from a woman aged 35 to 49 in good health. Some clones in this sample may be carry-over from other donors' samples. The sample taken for sequencing was PBMCs. The CDR3 DNA sequence: TGCGCCTGGAGTGGGACAGGGGGCGCGGGTCCCGCTGAAGCTTTCTTT. Encoded protein: CAWSGTGGAGPAEAFF.